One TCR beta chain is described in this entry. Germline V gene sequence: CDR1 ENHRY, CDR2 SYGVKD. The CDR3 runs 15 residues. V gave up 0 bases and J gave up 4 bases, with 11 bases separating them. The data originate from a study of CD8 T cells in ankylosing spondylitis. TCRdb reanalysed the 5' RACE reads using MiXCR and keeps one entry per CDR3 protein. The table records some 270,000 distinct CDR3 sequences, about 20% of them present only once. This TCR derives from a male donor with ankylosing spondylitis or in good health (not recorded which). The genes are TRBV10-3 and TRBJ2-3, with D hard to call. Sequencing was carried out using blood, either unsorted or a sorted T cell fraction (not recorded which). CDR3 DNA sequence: TGTGCCATCAGTGAGTCGGGCCCGGTGGCAGATACGCAGTATTTT. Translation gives CAISESGPVADTQYF.